The rows below give T cell receptor beta chains drawn from one sample of a study of T cell responses to AZD1222 COVID-19 vaccine. Using immunoSEQ multiplex PCR, the repertoire was profiled, and TCRdb retains in-frame clones only, with some absent. This sample has approximately 150,000 clones; roughly 90% occur once, and the top ten carry 1.5% to 2%. The sample was peripheral blood, taken 28 days after the second AZD1222 dose. The source is an adult who received the AZD1222 COVID-19 vaccine. CDR3s include the opening cysteine and the closing phenylalanine or tryptophan. The order of the fields is CDR3 length, V gene, D gene, clone size, J gene, CDR3 DNA, CDR3 protein. The D gene is left open where the match is weak. The size entry is marked missing in some rows and otherwise reads once, few, many or a size class.

>16|TRBV27|-|-|TRBJ2-7
TGTGCCAGCAGTTTATCCCCCTGGGGGGCGATCAGCGAGCAGTACTTC
CASSLSPWGAISEQYF
>19|TRBV10-3|TRBD2|-|TRBJ2-7
TGTGCCATCAGTTCCCAAGGATTCGTCGGACTAGCGGACTCCTACGAGCAGTACTTC
CAISSQGFVGLADSYEQYF
>13|TRBV11-3|-|-|TRBJ1-2
TGTGCCAGCAGCAAGACAGTTAACTATGGCTACACCTTC
CASSKTVNYGYTF
>13|TRBV7-8|TRBD2|few|TRBJ2-1
TGTGCCAGCAGGGCGGGAGGCTACAATGAGCAGTTCTTC
CASRAGGYNEQFF
>15|TRBV4-3|-|-|TRBJ1-5
TGCGCCAGCAGCCAAGGGCGGGGCGCCAATCAGCCCCAGCATTTT
CASSQGRGANQPQHF
>18|TRBV7-3|-|-|TRBJ2-5
TGTGCCAGCAGCTTAAGGTCCCCCGGGGTTCTAGTCCAAGAGACCCAGTACTTC
CASSLRSPGVLVQETQYF
>19|TRBV11-3|-|-|TRBJ2-7
TGTGCCAGCAGCTTAGGTGTCCTATCAGCAGGAGCGGTTTCCTACGAGCAGTACTTC
CASSLGVLSAGAVSYEQYF
>14|TRBV2|TRBD2|-|TRBJ2-1
TGTGCCAGCAGGGGGAGCGGGAGGTCAAATGAGCAGTTCTTC
CASRGSGRSNEQFF
>15|TRBV6-5|-|-|TRBJ1-1
TGTGCCAGCAGTTACGGCGCCCCGTTAAACACTGAAGCTTTCTTT
CASSYGAPLNTEAFF
>14|TRBV28|-|-|TRBJ2-7
TGTGCCAGCAGTTTAAACAGGACCACCTACGAGCAGTACTTC
CASSLNRTTYEQYF
>14|TRBV11-3|TRBD1|-|TRBJ1-5
TGTGCCAGCAGCGACGACAGGGAAGACCAGCCCCAGCATTTT
CASSDDREDQPQHF
>14|TRBV7-2|-|-|TRBJ2-7
TGTGCCAGCACCACCGGGGCGGGACGCTACGAGCAGTACTTC
CASTTGAGRYEQYF
>13|TRBV6-5|-|-|TRBJ1-1
TGTGCCAGCAGCCGCCTCCCGAACACTGAAGCTTTCTTT
CASSRLPNTEAFF
>16|TRBV7-9|TRBD1|once|TRBJ2-1
TGTGCCAGCCCTCCGGCGGACAGGGCGTCCTACAATGAGCAGTTCTTC
CASPPADRASYNEQFF
>10|TRBV29-1|-|-|TRBJ1-1
TGCAGCGTTGCTCTGACTGAAGCTTTCTTT
CSVALTEAFF
>16|TRBV19|-|few|TRBJ2-6
TGTGCCAGTAGTATCCGAGTGGGGTCTGGGGCCAACGTCCTGACTTTC
CASSIRVGSGANVLTF
>17|TRBV27|-|-|TRBJ1-5
TGTGCCAGCAGTTTATTCTCAGTTGGGACACCGGGCCAGCCCCAGCATTTT
CASSLFSVGTPGQPQHF
>16|TRBV2|TRBD2|-|TRBJ2-7
TGTGCCAGCACCAAACCGGTGGGAGGGGTTGAGGGCGAGCAGTACTTC
CASTKPVGGVEGEQYF
>14|TRBV7-9|-|-|TRBJ1-3
TGTGCCAGCAGCTCAGGGACGGCTGGAAACACCATATATTTT
CASSSGTAGNTIYF
>15|TRBV5-5|-|-|TRBJ2-7
TGTGCCAGCAGCCCCACGGGCCAGAGCTCCTACGAGCAGTACTTC
CASSPTGQSSYEQYF
>15|TRBV11-3|TRBD1|-|TRBJ1-4
TGTGCCAGCAGCCCTCGACAGGGGGCGGTTGAAAAACTGTTTTTT
CASSPRQGAVEKLFF
>14|TRBV6-5|-|-|TRBJ2-7
TGTGCCAGCAGGTACCGGGACATCACCTACGAGCAGTACTTC
CASRYRDITYEQYF
>15|TRBV6-2/TRBV6-3|-|-|TRBJ1-5
TGTGCCAGCAGCCCCTCCCGTTTTGGTAATCAGCCCCAGCATTTT
CASSPSRFGNQPQHF
>13|TRBV28|-|once|TRBJ2-5
TGTGCCATCGGACGGGTAGGGGGGGAGACCCAGTACTTC
CAIGRVGGETQYF
>13|TRBV6-6|-|-|TRBJ1-6
TGTGCCAGCAGCTCACCTGAAAATTCACCCCTCCACTTT
CASSSPENSPLHF
>14|TRBV2|-|-|TRBJ2-7
TGTGCCAGCAGTGGGACCTACGACTCCTACGAGCAGTACTTC
CASSGTYDSYEQYF
>9|TRBV20-1|-|once|TRBJ2-1
TGCAGTGCTCAATATGAGCAGTTCTTC
CSAQYEQFF
>15|TRBV18|-|-|TRBJ1-6
TGTGCCAGCTCAGTCGACCCGCCTTATAATTCACCCCTCCACTTT
CASSVDPPYNSPLHF
>11|TRBV13|-|-|TRBJ2-1
TGTGCCAGCAGCTTACTAAGGGAGCAGTTCTTC
CASSLLREQFF
>17|TRBV4-3|-|once|TRBJ1-3
TGCGCCAGCAGCCAAGATCGCGTACATACCTCTGGAAACACCATATATTTT
CASSQDRVHTSGNTIYF